The 32 T cell receptor beta chains listed next were all sequenced from one sample in a study of T-cell memory formation after mild COVID-19. TCRdb re-called the 5' RACE reads with MiXCR, one entry per CDR3 protein. The sample records roughly 560,000 distinct CDR3 sequences, around 20% being singletons. Sample: PBMCs or a T cell subset sorted from them (not recorded which). These receptor sequences come from an adult woman who had mild COVID-19 (a few samples of this study predate the infection). Cell type and time point are not known.

This clonotype showed up many times. The gene calls are TRBV11-2 and TRBJ2-2, with D unclear. The CDR3 has 15 amino acids. Trimming took off 3 bases at V and 1 base at J, with 9 bases between the two ends. Per the germline V gene, CDR1 is SGHAT and CDR2 is FQNNGV. The CDR3 DNA is TGTGCCAGCAGCTTTCGCGGCTTGAACACCGGGGAGCTGTTTTTT. Its translation: CASSFRGLNTGELFF.

This clonotype was seen more than once but under ten times. V gene TRBV6-2 or TRBV6-3 combines with J gene TRBJ2-7; the D is unclear. The V gene's germline CDR1 is MNHEY and CDR2 SVGEGT. V was cut by 4 bases and J by 3 bases, with 10 bases left in between. The CDR3 covers 13 residues. The DNA of the CDR3 is TGTGCCAGCAGTTTTCAGGTTTTCTACGAGCAGTACTTC. Translation: CASSFQVFYEQYF.

The rearrangement links TRBV25-1 to TRBJ2-3, with 9 bases lining up with TRBD1. V shed 1 base, J shed 4 bases, and the junction held 6 bases outside the gene matches. Germline CDR1 reads MGHDK; CDR2 reads SYGVNS. CDR3 length: 16 residues. CDR3 amino acids: CASSEFTGGLSDTQYF. The CDR3 nucleotides are TGTGCCAGCAGTGAATTCACAGGGGGCTTGTCAGATACGCAGTATTTT.

The gene calls are TRBV5-1 and TRBJ2-1; a weak D match, TRBD2 (5 bases). There are 14 residues in the CDR3. Trimming pared 0 bases from V and 9 bases from J, leaving 13 bases between. Germline lookup yields CDR1 SGHRS and CDR2 YFSETQ. In DNA form, the CDR3 reads TGCGCCAGCAGCTTGGGAGTGGGAGTAACTGAGCAGTTCTTC. Translating it yields CASSLGVGVTEQFF.

This clonotype was recorded a few times. The chain combines TRBV6-8 with TRBJ2-2; D is perhaps TRBD1 (6 bases). Germline CDR1 MNHGY, CDR2 SAAAGT. There are 16 residues in the CDR3. The V end lost 6 bases, the J end lost 1 base, and 15 bases lay between the germline ends. The CDR3 bases are TGTGCCAGCAGCCCCAGGGGAGAAGGGAACACCGGGGAGCTGTTTTTT. This translates into CASSPRGEGNTGELFF.

The table lists this clonotype with a few counts. The rearrangement links TRBV2 to TRBJ1-2, with D unclear. This CDR3 comprises 13 residues. The V gene lost 9 bases and the J gene lost 5 bases, with 16 bases spanning the gap. CDR1 and CDR2 from the germline V gene are SNHLY and FYNNEI. CDR3 residues: CARAPHSDYGYTF. For the CDR3, the DNA is TGTGCCAGAGCCCCCCACAGCGATTATGGCTACACCTTC.

This clonotype came up a few times. This chain links TRBV6-6 with TRBJ2-3; the D is unclear. There are 11 residues in the CDR3. The germline V gene encodes CDR1 MNHNY and CDR2 SVGAGI (reference sequence). V gave up 8 bases and J gave up 4 bases, with 7 bases separating them. The CDR3 sequence is CASGLADTQYF. CDR3 DNA sequence: TGTGCCAGCGGTCTCGCAGATACGCAGTATTTT.

V and J are TRBV24-1 and TRBJ2-5, with 7 bases that match TRBD1. The trim removed 4 bases at V and 4 bases at J, leaving 11 bases unmatched. Germline values: CDR1 KGHDR, CDR2 SFDVKD. The CDR3 is 16 amino acids. The CDR3 region is CATSESGTEDRETQYF. The CDR3 DNA reads as TGTGCCACCAGTGAGTCCGGGACAGAAGACCGAGAGACCCAGTACTTC.

A few counts support this clonotype. This rearrangement joins TRBV12-3 or TRBV12-4 to TRBJ1-2; perhaps TRBD1 as D (5 bases). The length of the CDR3 is 14 residues. V lost 2 bases, J lost 4 bases, and 11 bases lay in between. The DNA of the CDR3 is TGTGCCAGCAGTTTAATAGGGGACGGCTATGGCTACACCTTC. Translated, it gives CASSLIGDGYGYTF.

J is TRBJ1-2 and V is TRBV7-9; D remains unclear. CDR3 length equals 11 residues. CDR1 is SEHNR and CDR2 is FQNEAQ in the germline V gene (reference sequence). V was shortened by 1 base and J by 8 bases, with 5 bases between the two germline ends. CDR3 region: CASSLEAGYTF. The CDR3 region has the DNA TGTGCCAGCAGCTTAGAGGCAGGCTACACCTTC.

The chain employs TRBV20-1 and TRBJ2-3; TRBD2 matches at 9 bases. Looked up from germline, CDR1 is DFQATT and CDR2 is SNEGSKA (reference sequence). Trimming took 6 bases from V and 2 from J; bases not matched to a gene: 6. The CDR3 runs to 14 residues. The CDR3 loop reads CSATLAGATDTQYF. The CDR3 region has the DNA TGCAGTGCCACGTTAGCGGGAGCCACAGATACGCAGTATTTT.

This clonotype was counted a few times. The chain couples TRBV12-3 or TRBV12-4 to TRBJ2-7; D ambiguous. V was clipped by 6 bases and J by 0 bases, with 9 bases between them. CDR3 length: 13 amino acids. CDR3 region: CASSPTTSYEQYF. The CDR3 nucleotides read TGTGCCAGCAGCCCTACAACCTCCTACGAGCAGTACTTC.

This chain connects TRBV6-5 to TRBJ1-1; D not certain. The CDR3 runs 11 residues. Germline CDR1 reads MNHEY; CDR2 reads SVGAGI. V gave up 11 bases and J gave up 3 bases, with 10 bases separating them. The CDR3 bases are TGTGCCGCGTGGATAGACACTGAAGCTTTCTTT. Protein: CAAWIDTEAFF.

The chain recombines TRBV28 with TRBJ2-2; 13 bases line up with TRBD2. Germline CDR1 MDHEN, CDR2 SYDVKM. The CDR3 is 17 residues long. V trimming: 5 bases; J trimming: 5 bases; junction bases outside the gene matches: 8. The CDR3 bases are TGTGCCAGCAGTACTAGCGGGAGGGCCCGGGGAACCGGGGAGCTGTTTTTT. It encodes CASSTSGRARGTGELFF.

This clonotype was recorded at least ten times. The gene calls are TRBV5-6 and TRBJ2-5; D remains unclear. The CDR3 is made up of 17 amino acids. Deletions cut 1 base from V and 5 bases from J, with 21 bases between. CDR1 SGHDT and CDR2 YYEEEE come from the germline V gene. In DNA form, the CDR3 reads TGTGCCAGCAGCTTGATTCGTGTGTACAGCCCCCACGAGACCCAGTACTTC. Translation gives CASSLIRVYSPHETQYF.

The chain joins TRBV7-9 to TRBJ1-1; D ambiguous. Germline CDR1 reads SEHNR; CDR2 reads FQNEAQ (reference sequence). V was clipped by 2 bases and J by 1 base, with 8 bases between them. This CDR3 is 14 amino acids long. Written as DNA, the CDR3 is TGTGCCAGCAGCTTAACGGCGCCGAACACTGAAGCTTTCTTT. It encodes CASSLTAPNTEAFF.

The V gene is TRBV5-1, the J gene TRBJ1-6; no clear D. Trimming removed 5 bases at V and 7 bases at J, with 7 bases between. The germline CDR1 and CDR2 sequences are SGHRS and YFSETQ. The CDR3 covers 12 residues. The CDR3 DNA follows: TGCGCCAGCAGAACGGAGAATTCACCCCTCCACTTT. Translation gives CASRTENSPLHF.

Here the CDR3 DNA reads TGTGCCACCAGTGATCCGGGCCCTGACTCCTACAATGAGCAGTTCTTC. Protein: CATSDPGPDSYNEQFF. The chain carries TRBV24-1 and TRBJ2-1; D unclear. V was pared by 3 bases and J by 0 bases, with 11 bases between. The CDR3 length is 16 residues. Germline CDR1 KGHDR, CDR2 SFDVKD.

V usage is TRBV30 and J usage is TRBJ1-5; D unresolved. CDR3 length: 14 amino acids. From germline, CDR1 is GTSNPN and CDR2 SVGIG (reference sequence). The germline V and J ends were trimmed by 0 bases and 0 bases, with 6 bases remaining between them. In nucleotides, the CDR3 is TGTGCCTGGAGTGTAAGTTATAGCAATCAGCCCCAGCATTTT. This encodes CAWSVSYSNQPQHF.

CDR3 amino acids: CASSQEGDSNQPQHF. CDR3 coding DNA: TGTGCCAGCAGCCAAGAGGGTGACAGCAATCAGCCCCAGCATTTT. V usage is TRBV3-1 and J usage is TRBJ1-5, with D hard to call. Germline CDR1 and CDR2: LGHDT and YNNKEL (reference sequence). Trimming removed 0 bases from V and 1 base from J, with 7 bases in between. The CDR3 extends over 15 amino acids.

This clonotype was detected a few times. The rearrangement joins TRBV6-2 or TRBV6-3 to TRBJ1-2; 7 bases line up with TRBD1. V was clipped by 0 bases and J by 8 bases; unmatched bases: 9. Germline V CDR1 and CDR2: MNHEY, SVGEGT. There are 15 residues in the CDR3. CDR3 bases: TGTGCCAGCAGTTACTCCTCGCAGGGGGAGATCGGCTACACCTTC. It codes for CASSYSSQGEIGYTF.

This clonotype was counted between two and nine times. This rearrangement joins TRBV29-1 to TRBJ1-2; D remains ambiguous. Germline lookup yields CDR1 SQVTM and CDR2 ANQGSEA. Trimming took 2 bases from V and 2 from J, leaving 18 bases between them. The CDR3 is 16 amino acids. CDR3 in DNA: TGCAGCGTTGAAACCGCTAGTCGAGACTTCAACTATGGCTACACCTTC. Its protein is CSVETASRDFNYGYTF.

Only a few counts were recorded for this clonotype. The chain employs TRBV5-7 and TRBJ2-1; no firm D call. TRBV5-7 qualifies as an ORF whose function is uncertain. This CDR3 region has 18 residues. Trimming left V 2 bases short and J 5 bases short, with 23 bases between. CDR3 DNA sequence: TGTGCCAGCAGCTTATCTACAACACCGGGTCTAAGAAACAATGAGCAGTTCTTC. It translates to CASSLSTTPGLRNNEQFF.

V is TRBV4-1 and J is TRBJ1-1, with D uncertain. Germline CDR1 reads MGHRA; CDR2 reads YSYEKL. CDR3 length equals 14 residues. The V end was cut by 1 base, the J end by 1 base, with 7 bases between. The CDR3 loop reads CASSQGEGNTEAFF. The DNA of the CDR3 is TGCGCCAGCAGCCAAGGAGAGGGGAACACTGAAGCTTTCTTT.

This clonotype was seen a few times. The gene calls are TRBV7-2 and TRBJ2-1; 14 bases agree with TRBD2. The CDR3 totals 18 residues. J lost 7 bases, V lost 4 bases, and 12 bases had no gene match. The germline gives CDR1 SGHTA, CDR2 FQGNSA. The CDR3 reads CASSSHAGLAGGGNEQFF. DNA for the CDR3: TGTGCCAGCAGCTCCCACGCCGGACTAGCGGGAGGCGGGAATGAGCAGTTCTTC.

This clonotype was recorded a few times. The chain is built from TRBV7-9 and TRBJ2-1; 14 bases match TRBD2. The junction had 15 bases not matched to a gene; V was cut back by 4 bases and J by 10 bases. The germline V gene encodes CDR1 SEHNR and CDR2 FQNEAQ (reference sequence). This CDR3 is built from 18 residues. CDR3 sequence: CASSYRSGTSGSLWEQFF. Written as DNA, the CDR3 is TGTGCCAGCAGCTACCGGTCGGGGACTAGCGGGAGTTTGTGGGAGCAGTTCTTC.

This chain connects TRBV5-4 to TRBJ1-1; unclear D gene. Germline CDR1 SGHNT, CDR2 YYREEE (reference sequence). V lost 4 bases and J lost 9, with 10 bases in between. This CDR3 region has 11 residues. This CDR3 reads CASSRDGKAFF. Here the CDR3 DNA reads TGTGCCAGCAGCCGCGACGGCAAAGCTTTCTTT.

This clonotype has a count of ten or more. V is TRBV5-1 and J is TRBJ2-1; 8 positions match TRBD1. Germline loops: CDR1 SGHRS, CDR2 YFSETQ. This CDR3 has 15 amino acids. The V gene end was trimmed by 3 bases and the J gene end by 1 base; junction bases not matched to a gene: 3. CDR3 coding DNA: TGCGCCAGCAGCTCGGACAGGGATTCCTACAATGAGCAGTTCTTC. Its translation: CASSSDRDSYNEQFF. Drawing the rest from reference TRBV5-1 and TRBJ2-1, the complete variable domain is KAGVTQTPRYLIKTRGQQVTLSCSPISGHRSVSWYQQTPGQGLQFLFEYFSETQRNKGNFPGRFSGRQFSNSRSEMNVSTLELGDSALYLCASSSDRDSYNEQFFGPGTRLTVL.

This clonotype was observed a handful of times. The chain employs TRBV9 and TRBJ2-2; no definite D call. CDR1 and CDR2 from the germline V gene are SGDLS and YYNGEE. V was shortened by 4 bases and J by 7 bases, with 11 bases between the two germline ends. The CDR3 spans 13 residues. The CDR3 nucleotides read TGTGCCAGCAGCCCGCGTCCGGTCGGGGAGCTGTTTTTT. It yields the protein CASSPRPVGELFF.

This clonotype has only a few counts. The rearrangement links TRBV12-3 or TRBV12-4 to TRBJ1-2, with TRBD1 matching 11 bases. This CDR3 comprises 17 residues. Trimming cost V 5 bases and J 6 bases; bases outside gene matches: 14. This chain's CDR3 is CASSTSRDRGLDDGYTF. The CDR3 DNA sequence: TGTGCCAGCAGTACGTCCCGGGACAGGGGGTTGGACGATGGCTACACCTTC.

The V and J genes are TRBV2 and TRBJ2-2, with 9 bases that match TRBD2. V dropped 5 bases and J dropped 5; count of bases not matched to a gene: 3. The germline gives CDR1 SNHLY, CDR2 FYNNEI. The CDR3 consists of 14 residues. The chain's CDR3 is CASSPTSGTGELFF. In DNA form, the CDR3 reads TGTGCCAGCAGTCCTACTAGCGGGACCGGGGAGCTGTTTTTT.

Only a few counts were recorded for this clonotype. The chain couples TRBV20-1 to TRBJ2-3; D gene ambiguous. From germline, CDR1 is DFQATT and CDR2 SNEGSKA (reference sequence). The CDR3 is made up of 11 amino acids. Trimming pared 6 bases from V and 5 bases from J, leaving 9 bases between. The CDR3 spells CSAPSQDTQYF. CDR3 nucleotides: TGCAGTGCCCCCTCACAAGATACGCAGTATTTT.